The entry below describes one TCR beta chain. A few counts support this clone. Its antigen remains unidentified. One base away there is no much larger clone; base qualities are not given. The library was produced with the immunoSEQ multiplex PCR assay. For the multiplex PCR, a mixture combining 60 forward primers for TCR Vbeta segments and 13 reverse primers for TCR Jbeta segments was used. Amplification of the CDR3 region of rearranged TCR beta genes was performed with a multiplex PCR assay on genomic DNA. Amplified TCR beta libraries were sequenced as 87-base-pair reads on the Illumina HiSeq System. The study's processing was this. A later analysis counted about 80 million unique TCR beta chains across the 670 or so repertoires, and some 11 million of these chains were shared by at least two donors. Raw reads were error-corrected and collapsed into unique sequences by a nearest-neighbor algorithm in which closely related sequences were merged to remove PCR and sequencing errors. To assign V, D and J gene segments, CDR3 sequences were aligned to IMGT reference sequences. For a sequence to be retained, a match of at least six nucleotides to both a V gene segment and a J gene segment was required. A rearrangement counted as productive if the CDR3 had no stop codons and remained in frame with V and J, and every other rearrangement counted as non-productive. CDR3 was defined by IMGT convention, running from the second conserved V-encoded cysteine to the conserved J-encoded phenylalanine. Sequences without an unambiguous match to a single V gene segment were excluded from the earlier analysis of several hundred of the donors. In an earlier analysis of approximately 500 of the donors, a V segment was called functional when productive rearrangements were above 56.7%, and segregating when the standard deviation between donors exceeded 5%. To diagnose cytomegalovirus status from the catalog of TCR beta chain sequences, a statistical classification framework was built. In a later analysis, TCR nucleotide sequences were compared against IMGT/GENE-DB human TR gene sequences so that V and J genes could be assigned. A later analysis assigned CDR3 sequences and most-parsimonious VDJ recombination scenarios with the TCRdist pipeline. A later analysis defined each TCR beta chain by its CDR3 amino acid sequence plus V-gene family, and excluded reads lacking a unique V-gene family. As a way to deal with suspected cross-contamination and a sequencing artifact, a later analysis dropped nearly 600 nucleotide sequences that were highly shared and had low generation probability. For each public chain, a later analysis derived a clonal expansion index from normalized ranks of inferred template counts within each repertoire. In a later analysis, generation probabilities were computed with a VDJ recombination model fitted to out-of-frame rearrangements, and the resulting probabilities were checked against IGoR. In a later analysis, TCR-TCR, TCR-HLA and TCR-CMV co-occurrence was scored with hypergeometric tests, and a repertoire-size bias correction was applied to TCR pairs. A later analysis estimated false discovery rates by permuting HLA or CMV assignments 20 times. In a later analysis, co-occurring TCRs were grouped using DBSCAN, with TCRdist sequence similarity added in when clustering inside HLA-allele-positive subsets. Co-occurrence clustering excluded repertoires with fewer than 30,000 or more than 120,000 public chains, plus five with anomalous nucleotide sharing. TCRdb stores this immuneACCESS table with in-frame sequences only. Part of the clones is absent; in the studies checked, under half of the shortfall reflects unresolved V genes, and no reason is known for the rest. V and J calls and clone size are given by that table; D and trimming were obtained from the DNA. This sample comprises more than 90,000 clones, 70% to 85% of them detected only once. The ten largest clones represent about 4% of the sample.

The sample originates from a study of cytomegalovirus exposure and HLA in healthy donors (TCRdb year 2017). In terms of the full investigation: According to an earlier analysis of around 600 of the donors, some 170 million T cells yielded 90 million to 130 million unique TCR beta sequences and 250 to 350 Gb of sequence data. Of the 300 to 500 genotyped donors, 81% were placed in the genetic ancestry cluster associated with self-reported Caucasian donors. An early release covering some 640 HLA-typed donors comprised roughly 300 gigabases of sequencing data and about 90 million unique TCR sequences. On average, roughly 250,000 unique TCR beta nucleotide sequences were sequenced per donor among 398 genotyped donors of the cohort, with roughly 18% of those sequences being non-productive. Four or five DR-DQ haplotypes were treated as single units for association and clustering because of strong linkage in the cohort. Using immunosequencing, the study profiled T cell repertoires from around 670 subjects and related those repertoires to cytomegalovirus serostatus. To study patterns of TCR occurrence, a later analysis re-analyzed previously published TCR beta repertoires from around 660 donors and added high-resolution HLA genotyping. Along with the roughly 670-subject first cohort, a separate validation cohort of 120 different subjects was used. Typing coverage varied by locus: roughly 629-640 donors for A, B, C, DRB1 and DQB1; about 520 for DQA1; 606 for DPA1; around 490 for DPB1. Rather than using new phenotypic data, the later analysis identified candidate immune exposures from TCR beta sequences and from how often those sequences occurred across donors. Both class I and class II loci were covered by HLA typing, at four-digit resolution. High-throughput TCR immunosequencing, statistical association of individual TCRs with disease status, and machine learning were combined to predict cytomegalovirus infection status. The study was designed to test whether signatures of past pathogen exposure could be identified by cataloging public T cell receptors. Every discovery cohort repertoire had been produced on one sequencing platform. An earlier analysis of around 540 of the donors applied high-throughput TCR beta sequencing to assess whether each TCR beta V gene segment acted as functional or pseudogenic. Alongside the repertoire data, information on donor age, sex, ethnicity and CMV serostatus was compiled. A later genetic analysis used genome-wide SNP genotypes for about 60% of the roughly 700 donors, treating that subset as a discovery cohort.

V gives up 6 bases and J gives up 11 bases, and the segment between their germline ends measures 20 bases. The germline V gene (reference sequence) sets CDR1 to LNHDA and CDR2 to SQIVND. Reading from cysteine to phenylalanine, the CDR3 counts 14 amino acids. CDR3 DNA is the only sequence kept; it has 42 bases, read in frame from the first base. The cohort was made up of around 720 healthy bone marrow donors. At the time of sampling, every cohort member was nominally healthy, though immune exposures that went unrecorded were likely present. The donor was CMV seronegative and was included in the group of hundreds of seronegative cohort members. A peripheral blood sample was provided by each donor, and peripheral blood mononuclear cells were used for TCR beta sequencing. Genomic DNA was extracted from the blood cell samples with the Qiagen DNeasy Blood Extraction Kit. The paper as a whole reports these results and caveats: A total of 164 TCR beta chains were listed by the study as associated with cytomegalovirus. Most TCR sequences were seen in very few donors, while some public TCRs were found in many individuals. In this cohort, only TCR beta chains were sequenced, and detectable features were limited by the absence of alpha or paired-chain data. The authors suggested that the approach could potentially be extended to other disease states and immunological phenotypes. Sequencing depth was assumed to be roughly uniform across donors in the presence/absence analyses, though that assumption may not hold. According to a later analysis, parvovirus B19, influenza, CMV and Epstein-Barr virus appeared linked to several top co-occurrence clusters. The only immune exposure information available for the cohort was CMV serostatus. Strong co-occurrence of HLA alleles, especially DR and DQ, made assigning TCR associations to individual alleles difficult. In a later analysis, HLA-associated TCR beta chains showed more clonal expansion and lower generation probabilities than non-associated chains that were equally common. A further reported finding was that TCR beta sequences accurately predicted the HLA-A and HLA-B alleles for most subjects in the first cohort. HLA typing was unavailable for some donors at each locus, so association tests used only the typed subset. Cytomegalovirus status was reported to be diagnosed by the classifier with high specificity and sensitivity in both the original and validation cohorts. Compared with the 666-donor mean, donors in an Asian-associated ancestry cluster had fewer N-insertions in productive TCRs, according to a later genetic analysis. Some IMGT-functional V segments, including TRBV6-2 and TRBV6-3, could not be told apart with the 87-base-pair reads, so those segments were excluded. V-gene and J-gene trimming of TCR beta chains was associated with a missense DCLRE1C variant in a later genetic analysis, and the association was replicated in an independent cohort. According to a later analysis, most CMV-associated TCR beta chains appeared to be HLA-restricted, and the HLA associations seemed to be driven largely by CMV exposure. Correlated functional status among segregating V segments might be attributable to linkage disequilibrium, but an unknown experimental factor could not be ruled out. Because counts were too low, some 17 rarely observed V segments, including chromosome 9 orphons, were excluded from the earlier analysis of 587 of the donors. Broadly in line with IMGT annotations, most TCR beta V segments showed up in productive rearrangements about 90% or about 30% of the time in an earlier analysis of roughly 590 of the donors. Three of the identified cytomegalovirus-associated TCR beta chains were confirmed in vitro to be specific for cytomegalovirus antigens. At a false discovery rate of 0.05, a later analysis linked around 17,000 TCR beta sequences to specific HLA alleles. In a later analysis, TCR association rates were found to vary across HLA loci, with the most associated TCRs seen for DRB1 alleles and the fewest for HLA-C alleles. A cluster of highly shared sequence variants was judged likely to represent a technical artifact of the sequencing pipeline.

What was sequenced was PBMCs. The source is a man aged 50-60 years in good health and CMV-seronegative. The sequence is built from TRBV19 and TRBJ2-1; the D gene lacks a confident call. The DNA sequence is given as TGTGCCAGTAGCCTCGTCGGTAGCAGAATTAAGCAGTTCTTC. Its protein reads: CASSLVGSRIKQFF.